One sample yielded the 10 T cell receptor beta chains listed below, sequenced in a study of cytomegalovirus exposure and HLA in healthy donors. The PCR employed 60 Vbeta primers together with 13 Jbeta primers. The repertoire was sequenced with immunoSEQ multiplex PCR; TCRdb's copy has only in-frame clones and lacks some. The sample lists about 130,000 clones; around 81% were seen once. The sequenced material came from PBMCs. These receptors originate from a man between 18 and 35 years old in good health and CMV-seronegative.

J is TRBJ2-1 and V is TRBV7-9; D might be TRBD2 (6 bases). Trimming removed 8 bases at V and 5 bases at J, with 16 bases between. CDR1 and CDR2 (germline): SEHNR, FQNEAQ (reference sequence). This CDR3 contains 14 residues. CDR3 residues: CASYLIAGNNEQFF. For the CDR3, the DNA is TGTGCCAGCTACCTCATCGCGGGAAACAATGAGCAGTTCTTC. Together with reference TRBV7-9 and TRBJ2-1, the CDR3 gives the full variable domain: DTGVSQNPRHKITKRGQNVTFRCDPISEHNRLYWYRQTLGQGPEFLTYFQNEAQLEKSRLLSDRFSAERPKGSFSTLEIQRTEQGDSAMYLCASYLIAGNNEQFFGPGTRLTVL.

V is TRBV6-5 and J is TRBJ2-7, with TRBD1 matching 7 bases. Germline trimming cut 5 bases from V and 0 bases from J; bases unmatched to any gene: 7. The germline CDR1 and CDR2 sequences are MNHEY and SVGAGI. The CDR3 contains 15 residues. CDR3 region: CASSAEGASSYEQYF. The CDR3 DNA reads TGTGCCAGCAGTGCTGAGGGGGCTAGCTCCTACGAGCAGTACTTC.

The gene calls are TRBV2 and TRBJ1-1; D is uncertain. Deletions cut 4 bases from V and 0 bases from J, with 6 bases between. The CDR3 runs to 13 residues. Looked up from germline, CDR1 is SNHLY and CDR2 is FYNNEI. In nucleotides, the CDR3 is TGTGCCAGCAGTGCTTCCGTGAACACTGAAGCTTTCTTT. This encodes CASSASVNTEAFF.

The rearrangement links TRBV5-6 to TRBJ1-2; possible D gene TRBD1, 6 bases. Deletions cut 7 bases from V and 6 bases from J, with 19 bases between. CDR3 length: 14 residues. Looked up from germline, CDR1 is SGHDT and CDR2 is YYEEEE. The CDR3 loop reads CASSKAGERHGYTF. Here the CDR3 DNA reads TGTGCCAGCTCGAAGGCAGGGGAGCGGCATGGCTACACCTTC.

In DNA form, the CDR3 reads TGCACCGCCTACGGTACGCAGTATTTT. The encoded protein is CTAYGTQYF. The chain employs TRBV20-1 and TRBJ2-3; no reliable D call. This CDR3 has 9 residues. CDR1 and CDR2 (germline): DFQATT, SNEGSKA (reference sequence).

This clone appeared once. This rearrangement joins TRBV9 to TRBJ1-1, with D perhaps matching TRBD1 (6 bases). CDR3 length: 15 amino acids. Per the germline V gene, CDR1 is SGDLS and CDR2 is YYNGEE. Trimming removed 1 base from V and 4 bases from J, with 14 bases in between. CDR3 loop: CASSVQLGGATEAFF. The DNA for the CDR3 is TGTGCCAGCAGCGTACAGCTAGGGGGGGCCACTGAAGCTTTCTTT.

J is TRBJ2-1 and V is TRBV5-4; possibly TRBD2 for D (7 bases). V was cut by 4 bases and J by 6 bases, with 17 bases left in between. This CDR3 is 15 amino acids long. Per the germline V gene, CDR1 is SGHNT and CDR2 is YYREEE (reference sequence). The CDR3 protein is CASSPGGAAANEQFF. The CDR3 nucleotides read TGTGCCAGCAGCCCGGGGGGCGCCGCCGCCAATGAGCAGTTCTTC.

The V call is TRBV11-2, the J call TRBJ2-3, with a tentative D call TRBD1 (6 bases). The CDR3 totals 17 residues. V lost 0 bases and J 4 bases, leaving 17 bases between the germline ends. Germline V lookup: CDR1 SGHAT, CDR2 FQNNGV. CDR3 region: CASSLDLRGTDADTQYF. CDR3 DNA sequence: TGTGCCAGCAGCTTAGATCTCAGGGGAACGGATGCAGATACGCAGTATTTT.

This chain connects TRBV29-1 to TRBJ1-6, with D hard to call. This CDR3 has 15 residues. Between the trimmed V and J ends, which lost 8 bases and 7 bases, there was a span of 21 bases. Germline-derived CDR1 and CDR2 are SQVTM and ANQGSEA. The CDR3, as DNA: TGCAGCACCACTCCAGCACGGGAGGGAAATTCACCCCTCCACTTT. Its protein product is CSTTPAREGNSPLHF.

The chain carries TRBV7-2 and TRBJ1-1, with D uncertain. V lost 1 base to trimming and J lost 5 bases, with 11 bases between them. Germline assignment: CDR1 SGHTA and CDR2 FQGNSA. The CDR3 contains 14 residues. DNA of the CDR3: TGTGCCAGCAGCTTAGTATCGTCCGGTACTGAAGCTTTCTTT. It is translated as CASSLVSSGTEAFF.